This T cell receptor beta chain was recorded in a study of beta chain features in type 1 diabetes. Study findings and constraints: The study found that naive, central memory and Treg TCRB repertoires appeared more similar in patients than in healthy donors.

Germline V gene lookup returns CDR1 MNHEY and CDR2 SVGAGI. The junction had 5 bases not matched to a gene; V was cut back by 0 bases and J by 4 bases. The CDR3 runs 16 residues. Details on this clone: Its antigen is still unknown.

Isolated RNA was reverse transcribed in full, so expressed TCRB transcripts were sequenced. Here immunoSEQ multiplex PCR was the method, and the copy in TCRdb shows in-frame clones only, minus some. The sample lists about 350,000 clones, about 18% seen once, with approximately 0.043% in the top ten. The source of this sequence is a woman younger than 35 in good health. The rearrangement links TRBV6-5 to TRBJ2-3, with 9 bases identical to TRBD2. Sequencing was performed on naive CD4+ T cells from blood. The CDR3 region has the DNA TGTGCCAGCAGTTACTCGGCTAGCGGGATAGCAGATACGCAGTATTTT. This translates into CASSYSASGIADTQYF.